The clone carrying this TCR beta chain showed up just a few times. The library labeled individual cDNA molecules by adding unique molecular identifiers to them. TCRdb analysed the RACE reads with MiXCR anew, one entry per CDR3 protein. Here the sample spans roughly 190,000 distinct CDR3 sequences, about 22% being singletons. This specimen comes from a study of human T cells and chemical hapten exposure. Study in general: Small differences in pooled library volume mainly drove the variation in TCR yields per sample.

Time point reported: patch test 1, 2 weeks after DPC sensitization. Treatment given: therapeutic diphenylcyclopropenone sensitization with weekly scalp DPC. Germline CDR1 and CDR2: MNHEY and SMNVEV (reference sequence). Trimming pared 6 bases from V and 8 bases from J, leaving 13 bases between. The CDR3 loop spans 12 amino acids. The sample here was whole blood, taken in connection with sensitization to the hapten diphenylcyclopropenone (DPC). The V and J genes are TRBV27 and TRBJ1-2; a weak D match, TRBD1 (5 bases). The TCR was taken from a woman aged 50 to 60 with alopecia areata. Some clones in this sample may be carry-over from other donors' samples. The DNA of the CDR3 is TGTGCCAGCAGGTCGGGGGTTGGAGGCTACACCTTC. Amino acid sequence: CASRSGVGGYTF.